The 23 T cell receptor beta chains given below trace back to one sample, sequenced in a study of cytomegalovirus exposure and HLA in healthy donors. It was with 60 Vbeta and 13 Jbeta primers that the PCR ran. The assay was immunoSEQ multiplex PCR, and TCRdb's table has in-frame clones only and misses some. The sample has roughly 250,000 clones, just under 85% seen once. The sample taken for sequencing was PBMCs. These receptors came from a woman in her forties in good health and CMV-seropositive.

This clone is a singleton in its sample. J is TRBJ2-1 and V is TRBV6-6; 8 nucleotides agree with TRBD2. V shed 2 bases and J 8 bases; nucleotides not matched to a gene: 8. The V gene's germline CDR1 is MNHNY and CDR2 SVGAGI (reference sequence). The CDR3 has 15 residues. This CDR3 reads CASSYLKAGEHEQFF. CDR3 sequence (DNA): TGTGCCAGCAGTTACCTCAAAGCGGGAGAGCATGAGCAGTTCTTC.

This clone was found once. Other nucleotide sequences from this sample produce the same CDR3. The rearrangement links TRBV27 to TRBJ1-2; 9 positions agree with TRBD1. Germline V lookup: CDR1 MNHEY, CDR2 SMNVEV (reference sequence). V shed 6 bases and J 4 bases; nucleotides not matched to a gene: 9. The CDR3 covers 15 residues. CDR3 DNA: TGTGCCAGCAGATACCCGACAGGGGGTATCTATGGCTACACCTTC. Translated: CASRYPTGGIYGYTF.

The DNA for the CDR3 is TGTGCCAGTAGTATCTCCCTCTATGGCTACACCTTC. Translating it yields CASSISLYGYTF. The chain links TRBV19 to TRBJ1-2, with no clear D. The germline V gene has CDR1 LNHDA and CDR2 SQIVND (reference sequence). The CDR3 spans 12 residues. The V and J ends lost 3 bases and 4 bases respectively, with 6 bases between them.

This clone was seen a handful of times. The chain joins TRBV2 to TRBJ2-1, with TRBD2 matching over 10 bases. The ends lost 8 bases at V and 7 bases at J; junction bases unmatched: 8. CDR1 is SNHLY, CDR2 FYNNEI, per germline. The CDR3 spans 14 residues. DNA of the CDR3: TGTGCCAGCGGCTTAGCGGGAGGAAGTAATGAGCAGTTCTTC. Residues: CASGLAGGSNEQFF.

The V and J genes are TRBV4-3 and TRBJ2-1; D is unresolved. The CDR3 runs 18 residues. V was shortened by 0 bases and J by 4 bases, with 19 bases between the two germline ends. Germline CDR1 and CDR2: LGHNA and YSLEER. DNA of the CDR3: TGCGCCAGCAGCCAAGATCCCCCGGGTGCACGATATTACAATGAGCAGTTCTTC. It codes for CASSQDPPGARYYNEQFF.

V is TRBV9 and J is TRBJ2-3; TRBD2 agrees at 9 bases. CDR3 length equals 12 residues. V dropped 3 bases and J dropped 14; count of bases not matched to a gene: 7. Germline-derived CDR1 and CDR2 are SGDLS and YYNGEE. Here the CDR3 DNA reads TGTGCCAGCAGCGCTGCCGGGACTAGCCCGTATTTT. This gives the protein CASSAAGTSPYF.

CDR3 loop: CSCQGPDGETQYF. The CDR3 region has the DNA TGCAGCTGTCAGGGGCCCGACGGGGAGACCCAGTACTTC. The rearrangement joins TRBV29-1 to TRBJ2-5; a possible D gene is TRBD1 (6 bases). The CDR3 has 13 amino acids. V was clipped by 8 bases and J by 5 bases, with 18 bases between them. The germline CDR1 and CDR2 sequences are SQVTM and ANQGSEA. The full variable domain, in which reference TRBV29-1 and TRBJ2-5 provide the parts outside the CDR3, is SAVISQKPSRDICQRGTSLTIQCQVDSQVTMMFWYRQQPGQSLTLIATANQGSEATYESGFVIDKFPISRPNLTFSTLTVSNMSPEDSSIYLCSCQGPDGETQYFGPGTRLLVL.

The chain recombines TRBV6-6 with TRBJ1-5; 7 bases match TRBD1. V was pared by 8 bases and J by 4 bases, with 2 bases of the junction left unmatched. The CDR3 sequence is 12 residues long. Germline V CDR1 and CDR2: MNHNY, SVGAGI (reference sequence). The CDR3 DNA reads as TGTGCCAGCCGACAGGGAAATCAGCCCCAGCATTTT. Translated: CASRQGNQPQHF.

The chain carries TRBV10-3 and TRBJ2-1; 8 nucleotides match TRBD2. This CDR3 is built from 18 residues. CDR1 is ENHRY and CDR2 is SYGVKD in the germline V gene. V shed 3 bases and J 4 bases; nucleotides not matched to a gene: 14. CDR3 residues: CAISDGSGNGRVYNEQFF. In DNA form, the CDR3 reads TGTGCCATCAGTGACGGATCAGGAAACGGGAGGGTTTACAATGAGCAGTTCTTC.

This chain uses TRBV9 with TRBJ2-1, with D uncertain. V lost 0 bases, J lost 5 bases, and 12 bases lay in between. Germline V gives CDR1 SGDLS, CDR2 YYNGEE. This CDR3 spans 15 amino acids. CDR3 loop: CASSVAPKLNNEQFF. As DNA, the CDR3 is TGTGCCAGCAGCGTAGCCCCGAAGCTAAACAATGAGCAGTTCTTC.

The DNA for the CDR3 is TGTGCCAGTAGTAAGACAGGGAGCTCCTACAATGAGCAGTTCTTC. As protein: CASSKTGSSYNEQFF. The chain links TRBV19 to TRBJ2-1; 7 bases map to TRBD1. Per germline, CDR1 LNHDA and CDR2 SQIVND (reference sequence). V was clipped by 4 bases and J by 0 bases; unmatched bases: 3. The CDR3 covers 15 residues.

This clone was counted between two and nine times. The chain carries TRBV21-1 and TRBJ2-7; TRBD2 reflects the table's D call only, with no check against the DNA. TRBV21-1 constitutes a pseudogene. This CDR3 region has 15 residues. CDR3 region: CASSGGAYPKYEQYF. The CDR3 DNA is TGTGCCAGCAGCGGGGGGGCCTACCCCAAGTACGAGCAGTACTTC.

The V gene is TRBV25-1, the J gene TRBJ2-7; D perhaps matches TRBD1 (5 bases). V gave up 7 bases and J gave up 0 bases, with 13 bases separating them. CDR3 length equals 14 residues. The germline gives CDR1 MGHDK, CDR2 SYGVNS. CDR3 protein: CASKGPGHSYEQYF. CDR3 in DNA: TGTGCCAGCAAGGGGCCAGGGCACTCCTACGAGCAGTACTTC.

The gene calls are TRBV4-2 and TRBJ1-1; D is unresolved. CDR3 length: 15 amino acids. Germline values: CDR1 LGHNA, CDR2 YNFKEQ. V shed 1 base and J shed 1 base, with 10 bases lying between them. CDR3 nucleotide sequence: TGTGCCAGCAGCCAAGTCACTCCGGGGAACACTGAAGCTTTCTTT. It yields the protein CASSQVTPGNTEAFF.

V is TRBV19 and J is TRBJ2-7, with TRBD2 as a possible D gene (5 bases). CDR1 LNHDA and CDR2 SQIVND come from the germline V gene (reference sequence). The CDR3 sequence is 14 residues long. Trimming pared 6 bases from V and 0 bases from J, leaving 12 bases between. CDR3 DNA: TGTGCCAGTAGCTATAGCGTTTACTCCTACGAGCAGTACTTC. Encoded protein: CASSYSVYSYEQYF.

The rearrangement links TRBV13 to TRBJ2-7; 9 nucleotides agree with TRBD2. The J segment lost 0 bases and the V segment lost 2 bases, leaving 2 bases of the junction unmatched. CDR1 is PRHDT, CDR2 FYEKMQ, per germline (reference sequence). CDR3 length equals 15 residues. CDR3 in amino acids: CASSLRREGSYEQYF. Written as DNA, the CDR3 is TGTGCCAGCAGCTTACGGCGGGAGGGCTCCTACGAGCAGTACTTC.

The chain is built from TRBV2 and TRBJ1-4, with D unresolved. Per the germline V gene, CDR1 is SNHLY and CDR2 is FYNNEI. V was shortened by 9 bases and J by 1 base, with 12 bases between the two germline ends. This CDR3 is 14 amino acids long. For the CDR3, the DNA is TGTGCCAGTAAGATCGGTCAAACTAATGAAAAACTGTTTTTT. Its protein product is CASKIGQTNEKLFF.

The rearrangement uses TRBV18 and TRBJ1-2; D may be TRBD1 (5 bases). The CDR3 is 16 residues long. V shed 2 bases and J shed 4 bases, with 17 bases lying between them. Germline loops: CDR1 KGHSH, CDR2 LQKENI. The CDR3 is CASSPTTGTRSYGYTF. Here the CDR3 DNA reads TGTGCCAGCTCACCAACAACCGGGACTCGGAGCTATGGCTACACCTTC. The variable domain in full, with the rest retrieved from reference TRBV18 and TRBJ1-2, is NAGVMQNPRHLVRRRGQEARLRCSPMKGHSHVYWYRQLPEEGLKFMVYLQKENIIDESGMPKERFSAEFPKEGPSILRIQQVVRGDSAAYFCASSPTTGTRSYGYTFGSGTRLTVV.

The chain recombines TRBV19 with TRBJ1-2; 7 bases are a match to TRBD1. The CDR3 spans 14 residues. The trim removed 3 bases at V and 3 bases at J, leaving 4 bases unmatched. Germline-derived CDR1 and CDR2 are LNHDA and SQIVND (reference sequence). CDR3 coding DNA: TGTGCCAGTAGTATTTTGCAGGGGGACTATGGCTACACCTTC. Encoded protein: CASSILQGDYGYTF.

As for this clone: The junction shows a germline mismatch at one end, possibly a read error. The chain carries TRBV7-9 and TRBJ2-4; 8 bases match TRBD1. The CDR3 runs to 11 residues. The V gene's germline CDR1 is SEHNR and CDR2 FQNEAQ (reference sequence). The CDR3 loop is CASSRETGVDF. CDR3 sequence (DNA): TGTGCCAGCAGCCGAGAGACAGGGGTTGACTTC.

As for this clone: The same CDR3 can be traced to other DNA sequences in this sample. The CDR3 DNA follows: TGTGCCAGCAGTTTCGGGGGTAACACCGGGGAGCTGTTTTTT. It is translated as CASSFGGNTGELFF. The V gene is TRBV27, the J gene TRBJ2-2; tentative D call: TRBD2 (6 bases). This CDR3 region has 14 residues. Per germline, CDR1 MNHEY and CDR2 SMNVEV (reference sequence). V lost 3 bases to trimming and J lost 2 bases, with 7 bases between them.

The chain links TRBV9 to TRBJ2-3, with 7 bases fitting TRBD1. There are 17 residues in the CDR3. Losses at the gene ends were 1 base for V and 1 base for J; bases not matched to a gene: 9. Germline assignment: CDR1 SGDLS and CDR2 YYNGEE. CDR3: CASSVRGQGVGTDTQYF. The CDR3 DNA is TGTGCCAGCAGCGTAAGGGGGCAAGGGGTTGGCACAGATACGCAGTATTTT.

The J gene is TRBJ2-7, the V gene TRBV1; the table's D call, TRBD2, was not checked against the DNA. TRBV1 is a listed pseudogene. This CDR3 has 15 residues. The CDR3 region is CTSSRPLGGAYEQYF. The CDR3 region has the DNA TGCACCAGCAGCCGGCCACTGGGGGGAGCCTACGAGCAGTACTTC.